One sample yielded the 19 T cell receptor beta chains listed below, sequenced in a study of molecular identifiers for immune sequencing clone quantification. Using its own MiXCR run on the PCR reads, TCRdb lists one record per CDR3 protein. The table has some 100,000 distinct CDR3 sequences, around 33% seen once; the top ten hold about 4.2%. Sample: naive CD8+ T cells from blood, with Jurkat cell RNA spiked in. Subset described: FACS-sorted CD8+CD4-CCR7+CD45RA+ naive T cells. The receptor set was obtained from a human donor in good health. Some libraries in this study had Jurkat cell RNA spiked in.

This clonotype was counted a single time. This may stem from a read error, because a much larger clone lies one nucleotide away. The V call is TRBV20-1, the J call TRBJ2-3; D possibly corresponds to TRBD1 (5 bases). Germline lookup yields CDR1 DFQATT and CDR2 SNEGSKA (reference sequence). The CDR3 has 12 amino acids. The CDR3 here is CSAKGRTDTQNF. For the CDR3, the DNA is TGCAGTGCCAAGGGGCGAACAGATACGCAGAATTTT.

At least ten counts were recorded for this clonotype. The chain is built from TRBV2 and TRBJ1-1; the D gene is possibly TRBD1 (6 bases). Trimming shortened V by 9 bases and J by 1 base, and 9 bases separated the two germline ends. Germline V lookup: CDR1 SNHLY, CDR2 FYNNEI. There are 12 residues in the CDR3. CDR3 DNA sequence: TGTGCCAGGGGACAAGAGAACACTGAAGCTTTCTTT. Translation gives CARGQENTEAFF.

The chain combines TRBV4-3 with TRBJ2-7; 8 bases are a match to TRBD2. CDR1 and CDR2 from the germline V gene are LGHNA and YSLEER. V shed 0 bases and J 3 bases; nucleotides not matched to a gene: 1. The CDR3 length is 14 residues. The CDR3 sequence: CASSQDGTSYEQYF. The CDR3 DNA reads TGCGCCAGCAGCCAAGACGGGACTAGCTACGAGCAGTACTTC.

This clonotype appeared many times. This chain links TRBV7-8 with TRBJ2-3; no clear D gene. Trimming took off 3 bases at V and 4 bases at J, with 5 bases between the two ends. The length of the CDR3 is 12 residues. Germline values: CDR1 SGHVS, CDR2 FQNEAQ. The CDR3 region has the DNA TGTGCCAGCAGCTTCGTCGCAGATACGCAGTATTTT. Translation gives CASSFVADTQYF.

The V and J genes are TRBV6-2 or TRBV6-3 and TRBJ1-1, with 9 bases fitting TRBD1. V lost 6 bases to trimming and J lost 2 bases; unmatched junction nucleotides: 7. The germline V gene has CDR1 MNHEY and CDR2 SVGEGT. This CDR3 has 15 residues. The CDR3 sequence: CASRYRGRRNTEAFF. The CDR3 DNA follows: TGTGCCAGCAGATACAGGGGGCGAAGAAACACTGAAGCTTTCTTT.

In nucleotides, the CDR3 is TGTGCCAGTAGTCTTTTAAGCTCTGGGGCCAACGTCCTGACTTTC. Residues: CASSLLSSGANVLTF. This chain uses TRBV19 with TRBJ2-6; unclear D gene. This CDR3 spans 15 amino acids. Trimming removed 5 bases from V and 0 bases from J, with 8 bases in between. Germline loops: CDR1 LNHDA, CDR2 SQIVND (reference sequence).

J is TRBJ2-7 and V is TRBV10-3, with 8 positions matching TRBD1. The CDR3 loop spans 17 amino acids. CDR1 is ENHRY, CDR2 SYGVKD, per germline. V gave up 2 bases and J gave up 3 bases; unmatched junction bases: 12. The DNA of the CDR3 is TGTGCCATCAGTGAGCGGTCCCCAGGGGGCAAGATCTACGAGCAGTACTTC. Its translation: CAISERSPGGKIYEQYF.

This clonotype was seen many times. The CDR3 nucleotides read TGTGCCAGCAACGCCCAGCCCCAGCATTTT. Translated: CASNAQPQHF. The V call is TRBV6-6, the J call TRBJ1-5; D remains ambiguous. V was pared by 7 bases and J by 7 bases, with 5 bases between. The germline gives CDR1 MNHNY, CDR2 SVGAGI (reference sequence). The length of the CDR3 is 10 residues.

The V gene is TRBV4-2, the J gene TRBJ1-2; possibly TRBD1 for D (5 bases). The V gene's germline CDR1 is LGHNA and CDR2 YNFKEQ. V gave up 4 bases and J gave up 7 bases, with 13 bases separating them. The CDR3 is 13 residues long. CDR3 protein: CASSPLVGAGYTF. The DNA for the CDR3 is TGTGCCAGCAGCCCACTGGTCGGGGCTGGCTACACCTTC.

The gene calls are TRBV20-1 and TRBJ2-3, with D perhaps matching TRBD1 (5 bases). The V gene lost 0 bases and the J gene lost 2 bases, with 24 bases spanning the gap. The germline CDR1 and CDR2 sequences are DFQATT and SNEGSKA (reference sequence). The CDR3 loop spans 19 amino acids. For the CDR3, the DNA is TGCAGTGCTAGAGACCCCGCGCCCCCGGCAGGGCACTTCACAGATACGCAGTATTTT. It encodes CSARDPAPPAGHFTDTQYF.

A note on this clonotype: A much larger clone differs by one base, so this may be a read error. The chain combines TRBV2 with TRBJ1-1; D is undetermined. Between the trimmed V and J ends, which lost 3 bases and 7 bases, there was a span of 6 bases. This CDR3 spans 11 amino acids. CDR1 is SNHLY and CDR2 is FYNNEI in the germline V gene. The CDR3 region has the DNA TGTGCCAGCAGTGACTCAGATGAAGCTTTCTTT. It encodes CASSDSDEAFF.

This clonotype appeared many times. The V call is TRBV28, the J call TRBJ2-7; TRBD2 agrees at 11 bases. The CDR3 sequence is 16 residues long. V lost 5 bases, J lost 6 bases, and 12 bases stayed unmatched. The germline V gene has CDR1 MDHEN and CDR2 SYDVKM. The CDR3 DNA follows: TGTGCCAGCAGTCCTACCGTTCCTAGCGGGAGGATCGAGCAGTACTTC. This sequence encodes CASSPTVPSGRIEQYF.

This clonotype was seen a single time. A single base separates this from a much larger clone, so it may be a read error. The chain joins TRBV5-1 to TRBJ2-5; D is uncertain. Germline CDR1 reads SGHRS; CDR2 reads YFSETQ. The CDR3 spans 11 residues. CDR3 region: CASSFQETRYF. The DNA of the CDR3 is TGCGCCAGCAGCTTTCAAGAGACCCGGTACTTC.

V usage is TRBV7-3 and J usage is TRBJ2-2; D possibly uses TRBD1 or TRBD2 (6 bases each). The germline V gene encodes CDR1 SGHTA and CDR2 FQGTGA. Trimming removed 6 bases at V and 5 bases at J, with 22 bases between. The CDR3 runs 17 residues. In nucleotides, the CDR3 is TGTGCCAGCAGACCTACAGGGATACGAGGGGGGACCGGGGAGCTGTTTTTT. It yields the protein CASRPTGIRGGTGELFF. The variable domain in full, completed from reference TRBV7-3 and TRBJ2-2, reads GAGVSQTPSNKVTEKGKYVELRCDPISGHTALYWYRQSLGQGPEFLIYFQGTGAADDSGLPNDRFFAVRPEGSVSTLKIQRTERGDSAVYLCASRPTGIRGGTGELFFGEGSRLTVL.

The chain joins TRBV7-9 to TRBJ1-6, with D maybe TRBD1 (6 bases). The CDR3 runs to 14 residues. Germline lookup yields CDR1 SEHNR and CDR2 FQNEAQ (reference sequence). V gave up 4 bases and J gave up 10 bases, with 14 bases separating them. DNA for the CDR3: TGTGCCAGCAGCTGGACGGGACATCAATCACCCCTCCACTTT. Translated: CASSWTGHQSPLHF.

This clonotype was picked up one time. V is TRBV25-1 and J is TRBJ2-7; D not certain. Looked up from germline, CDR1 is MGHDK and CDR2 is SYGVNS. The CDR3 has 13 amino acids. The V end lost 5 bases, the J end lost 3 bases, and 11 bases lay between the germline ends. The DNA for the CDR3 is TGTGCCAGCAGTAAACCTCTTGGCTACGAGCAGTACTTC. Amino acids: CASSKPLGYEQYF.

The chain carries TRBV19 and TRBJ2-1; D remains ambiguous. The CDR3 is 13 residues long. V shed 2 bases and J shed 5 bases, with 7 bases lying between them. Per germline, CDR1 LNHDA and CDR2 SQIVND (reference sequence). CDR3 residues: CASSILRNNEQFF. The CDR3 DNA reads TGTGCCAGTAGTATATTACGAAACAATGAGCAGTTCTTC.

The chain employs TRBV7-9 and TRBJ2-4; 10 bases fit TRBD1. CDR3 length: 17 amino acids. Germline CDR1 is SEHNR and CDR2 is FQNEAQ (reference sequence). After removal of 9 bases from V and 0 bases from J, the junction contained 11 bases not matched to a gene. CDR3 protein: CASAGTGDPIAKNIQYF. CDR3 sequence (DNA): TGTGCCAGTGCCGGGACAGGGGACCCTATAGCCAAAAACATTCAGTACTTC.

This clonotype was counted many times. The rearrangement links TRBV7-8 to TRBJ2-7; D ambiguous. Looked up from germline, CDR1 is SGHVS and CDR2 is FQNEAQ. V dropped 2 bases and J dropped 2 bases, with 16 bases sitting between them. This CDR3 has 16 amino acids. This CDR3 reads CASSLHFGAVAYEQYF. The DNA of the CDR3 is TGTGCCAGCAGCTTACATTTTGGAGCCGTAGCCTACGAGCAGTACTTC.